Sequencing of this T cell receptor beta chain was carried out in a study of shared clonotypes between healthy human individuals. The assay was immunoSEQ multiplex PCR, and TCRdb's table has in-frame clones only and misses some. The data show 2 million to 2.5 million clones, around 95% seen once. CDR3 length equals 15 residues. Trimming took 8 bases from V and 1 from J, leaving 14 bases between them. In germline, CDR1 is ENHRY, CDR2 SYGVKD. Specimen: naive CD4+ T cells sorted from blood. Described subset: CD45RA+ positively selected. This receptor was obtained from a man between 18 and 35 years old in good health. V and J are TRBV10-3 and TRBJ1-4; TRBD1 is a possible D gene (5 bases). This CDR3 is CAISDRGETNEKLFF. CDR3 nucleotides: TGTGCCATCTCCGATAGAGGGGAAACTAATGAAAAACTGTTTTTT.